The 14 T cell receptor beta chains listed next were all sequenced from one sample in a study of T cell responses to AZD1222 COVID-19 vaccine. Sequencing used immunoSEQ multiplex PCR; TCRdb keeps in-frame clones, though not all of them. The sample lists roughly 180,000 clones; about 90% were seen once. The source material was peripheral blood, sampled 28 days after the second AZD1222 dose. Receptor source: an adult who received the AZD1222 COVID-19 vaccine.

J is TRBJ2-7 and V is TRBV29-1; no clear D gene. The germline CDR1 and CDR2 sequences are SQVTM and ANQGSEA. Trimming removed 5 bases from V and 4 bases from J, with 12 bases in between. The CDR3 is 12 residues long. The CDR3 region has the DNA TGCAGCGTTAAAAGAAGCGATTACGAGCAGTACTTC. This translates into CSVKRSDYEQYF.

The V call is TRBV14, the J call TRBJ2-5; 7 positions agree with TRBD1. Germline V lookup: CDR1 SGHDN, CDR2 FVKESK. This CDR3 is built from 13 residues. J gave up 5 bases and V 6 bases, and 6 bases lay outside the gene matches. In DNA form, the CDR3 reads TGTGCCAGCAGATTAGGGGGCGCGGAGACCCAGTACTTC. This gives the protein CASRLGGAETQYF.

This clone was observed a single time. One junction end does not reproduce the germline sequence, and a read error may be involved. This chain connects TRBV11-2 to TRBJ2-7, with D perhaps matching TRBD2 (6 bases). This CDR3 is built from 15 residues. Germline CDR1 reads SGHAT; CDR2 reads FQNNGV. The CDR3 DNA reads TGTGCCAGCATCTTAGGGCGGGATTACGCCTACGAGCAGTACTTC. This codes for CASILGRDYAYEQYF.

V is TRBV6-4 and J is TRBJ2-1, with 7 nucleotides matching TRBD2. Germline values: CDR1 MRHNA, CDR2 SNTAGT. Trimming took 3 bases from V and 8 from J; bases not matched to a gene: 19. CDR3 length: 18 amino acids. The CDR3 DNA reads TGTGCCAGCAGTGAGGGTGCCCCAGCGGCGGGAGTTATCTATGAGCAGTTCTTC. This codes for CASSEGAPAAGVIYEQFF.

In this sample, this clone turned up a few times. In the same sample, other DNA sequences code for this CDR3. The chain's CDR3 is CASSYSGAYEQYF. CDR3 nucleotide sequence: TGTGCCAGCAGTTACTCGGGGGCCTACGAGCAGTACTTC. J is TRBJ2-7 and V is TRBV6-2 or TRBV6-3; D is tentatively TRBD1 or TRBD2 (5 bases each). CDR1 is MNHEY, CDR2 SVGEGT, per germline. The V and J ends lost 0 bases and 2 bases respectively, with 5 bases between them. This CDR3 has 13 residues.

The rearrangement joins TRBV10-2 to TRBJ1-2; D might be TRBD1 (6 bases). Trimming cost V 6 bases and J 8 bases, with 13 bases left between them. CDR1 is WSHSY and CDR2 is SAAADI in the germline V gene. This CDR3 spans 12 amino acids. Written as DNA, the CDR3 is TGCGCCAGCAGCTTACAGGGTGAAGGCTACACCTTC. Encoded protein: CASSLQGEGYTF.

V and J are TRBV3-1 (or the pseudogene TRBV3-2) and TRBJ1-2; D is undetermined. This CDR3 is 12 amino acids long. Trimming stripped 0 bases from V and 5 bases from J, with 4 bases between. Germline V lookup: CDR1 LGHDT, CDR2 YNNKEL (reference sequence). CDR3 in amino acids: CASSQEGYGYTF. CDR3 nucleotides: TGTGCCAGCAGCCAAGAGGGGTATGGCTACACCTTC.

CDR3 coding DNA: TGTGCCAGCAGCCACAGGGCCACTGAAGCTTTCTTT. Its translation: CASSHRATEAFF. This chain uses TRBV28 with TRBJ1-1; tentatively, D is TRBD1 (6 bases). Per germline, CDR1 MDHEN and CDR2 SYDVKM. Trimming removed 6 bases from V and 4 bases from J, with 9 bases in between. The CDR3 extends over 12 amino acids. Complete variable domain (other parts from reference TRBV28 and TRBJ1-1): DVKVTQSSRYLVKRTGEKVFLECVQDMDHENMFWYRQDPGLGLRLIYFSYDVKMKEKGDIPEGYSVSREKKERFSLILESASTNQTSMYLCASSHRATEAFFGQGTRLTVV.

The chain joins TRBV6-1 to TRBJ2-1, with 7 bases aligning to TRBD2. Per the germline V gene, CDR1 is MNHNS and CDR2 is SASEGT. V gave up 1 base and J gave up 5 bases; unmatched junction bases: 2. This CDR3 comprises 14 residues. CDR3 region: CASSEGEGHNEQFF. CDR3 in DNA: TGTGCCAGCAGTGAAGGGGAGGGCCACAATGAGCAGTTCTTC.

CDR3 sequence reads: CASTLNTEAFF. The CDR3 nucleotides read TGTGCCAGCACCCTAAACACTGAAGCTTTCTTT. This chain links TRBV12-3 or TRBV12-4 with TRBJ1-1, with D unresolved. The CDR3 is 11 residues long. The V gene lost 7 bases and the J gene lost 2 bases, with 5 bases spanning the gap.

The CDR3 nucleotides read TGTGCCAGCAGCTTAGGTTATGAGCAGTTCTTC. It encodes CASSLGYEQFF. J is TRBJ2-1 and V is TRBV11-2; D call uncertain. Trimming removed 1 base at V and 8 bases at J, with 3 bases between. This CDR3 is 11 amino acids long. The germline CDR1 and CDR2 sequences are SGHAT and FQNNGV.

The chain is built from TRBV6-5 and TRBJ1-2; D call uncertain. V was cut by 8 bases and J by 0 bases, with 13 bases left in between. Germline lookup yields CDR1 MNHEY and CDR2 SVGAGI. This CDR3 has 14 amino acids. This chain's CDR3 is CASGPIPANYGYTF. In DNA form, the CDR3 reads TGTGCCAGCGGACCAATCCCGGCTAACTATGGCTACACCTTC.

The V and J genes are TRBV28 and TRBJ1-5; no firm D call. This CDR3 is 13 amino acids long. Germline CDR1 reads MDHEN; CDR2 reads SYDVKM. With 5 bases removed from V and 7 bases from J, the gap between germline ends came to 12 bases. CDR3 sequence (DNA): TGTGCCAGCAGTCCTTACAAGGGCCAGCCCCAGCATTTT. Translated, it gives CASSPYKGQPQHF.

V is TRBV12-3 or TRBV12-4 and J is TRBJ2-7; D ambiguous. Trimming left V 2 bases short and J 3 bases short, with 8 bases between. The CDR3 is made up of 13 amino acids. CDR3 region: CASSLNPLYEQYF. The CDR3 DNA follows: TGTGCCAGCAGTTTAAACCCCCTCTACGAGCAGTACTTC.